These 5 T cell receptor beta chains came from one sample sequenced in a study of control samples from healthy donors and cancer patients. The repertoire was sequenced with immunoSEQ multiplex PCR; TCRdb's copy has only in-frame clones and lacks some. The repertoire holds roughly 120,000 clones, with 89% as singletons. Sample: blood. These TCRs come from a man between 50 and 59 years old in good health.

Only one count was recorded for this clone. The chain carries TRBV6-2 or TRBV6-3 and TRBJ1-4; possibly TRBD1 for D (5 bases). The CDR3 has 15 residues. V lost 5 bases and J lost 0, with 10 bases in between. Germline lookup yields CDR1 MNHEY and CDR2 SVGEGT. The chain's CDR3 is CASSQSGATNEKLFF. CDR3 in DNA: TGTGCCAGCAGTCAGTCGGGGGCAACTAATGAAAAACTGTTTTTT.

The count of this clone is one. V gene TRBV30 combines with J gene TRBJ2-5; 14 bases map to TRBD2. This CDR3 has 18 amino acids. V trimming: 0 bases; J trimming: 4 bases; junction bases outside the gene matches: 10. CDR1 is GTSNPN, CDR2 SVGIG, per germline (reference sequence). The CDR3 protein is CAWSVWTSGGPRGETQYF. CDR3 nucleotides: TGTGCCTGGAGTGTATGGACTAGCGGGGGGCCCCGGGGAGAGACCCAGTACTTC.

The V gene is TRBV29-1, the J gene TRBJ1-1; D is uncertain. Germline CDR1 is SQVTM and CDR2 is ANQGSEA. Trimming took 7 bases from V and 1 from J, leaving 10 bases between them. The CDR3 is 12 residues long. CDR3: CSASIANTEAFF. CDR3 coding DNA: TGCAGCGCCTCCATTGCGAACACTGAAGCTTTCTTT. The variable domain in full, with the rest retrieved from reference TRBV29-1 and TRBJ1-1, is SAVISQKPSRDICQRGTSLTIQCQVDSQVTMMFWYRQQPGQSLTLIATANQGSEATYESGFVIDKFPISRPNLTFSTLTVSNMSPEDSSIYLCSASIANTEAFFGQGTRLTVV.

This clone was seen a single time. The chain links TRBV5-1 to TRBJ2-3; tentative D call: TRBD1 (5 bases). V was shortened by 4 bases and J by 0 bases, with 21 bases between the two germline ends. Germline values: CDR1 SGHRS, CDR2 YFSETQ. The CDR3 totals 18 residues. Here the CDR3 reads CASSPGFWDLSSTDTQYF. In DNA form, the CDR3 reads TGCGCCAGCAGCCCAGGGTTCTGGGATCTCTCTAGCACAGATACGCAGTATTTT.

The V and J genes are TRBV3-1 (or the pseudogene TRBV3-2) and TRBJ1-2; the D is unclear. The CDR3 covers 13 residues. Germline V gene lookup returns CDR1 LGHDT and CDR2 YNNKEL (reference sequence). Trimming stripped 2 bases from V and 6 bases from J, with 10 bases between. The DNA for the CDR3 is TGTGCCAGCAGCCAAAGGGCGGGCGATGGCTACACCTTC. It translates to CASSQRAGDGYTF.